Listed here are 26 T cell receptor beta chains from one sample, sequenced in a study of blood T cell repertoires in COVID-19. Here immunoSEQ multiplex PCR was the method, and the copy in TCRdb shows in-frame clones only, minus some. The table includes more than 95,000 clones, under 90% detected once. Sequenced material: peripheral blood. These receptors were collected from a man at least 80 years old with acute or convalescent COVID-19.

The V gene is TRBV9, the J gene TRBJ1-1; 9 nucleotides match TRBD1. This CDR3 comprises 16 residues. V was clipped by 3 bases and J by 3 bases; unmatched bases: 9. Germline V gene data show CDR1 as SGDLS and CDR2 as YYNGEE. CDR3 protein: CASSAAAQGADTEAFF. For the CDR3, the DNA is TGTGCCAGCAGCGCAGCAGCACAGGGGGCCGACACTGAAGCTTTCTTT.

The gene calls are TRBV7-3 and TRBJ2-5; D perhaps matches TRBD2 (7 bases). Trimming stripped 1 base from V and 4 bases from J, with 16 bases between. CDR1 and CDR2 (germline): SGHTA, FQGTGA. The CDR3 runs 16 residues. This CDR3 is CASSLRARGAGETQYF. CDR3 sequence (DNA): TGTGCCAGCAGCTTAAGGGCTCGGGGGGCGGGAGAGACCCAGTACTTC.

This clone was counted only a few times. The CDR3 coding sequence is TGTGCCAGCTCACTGCAGGAAAATGAAAAACTGTTTTTT. This sequence encodes CASSLQENEKLFF. The chain employs TRBV18 and TRBJ1-4, with D uncertain. This CDR3 has 13 amino acids. V lost 4 bases, J lost 5 bases, and 8 bases lay in between. Germline CDR1 reads KGHSH; CDR2 reads LQKENI.

The CDR3: CASSRQDRPTGELFF. CDR3 sequence (DNA): TGTGCCAGCAGTCGGCAGGACAGACCCACCGGGGAGCTGTTTTTT. The chain recombines TRBV28 with TRBJ2-2, with D maybe TRBD1 (6 bases). The CDR3 covers 15 residues. CDR1 and CDR2 (germline): MDHEN, SYDVKM. Trimming pared 5 bases from V and 4 bases from J, leaving 14 bases between.

V is TRBV5-1 and J is TRBJ1-2; no clear D gene. V dropped 3 bases and J dropped 4 bases, with 10 bases sitting between them. The CDR3 has 13 residues. The germline V gene encodes CDR1 SGHRS and CDR2 YFSETQ. The CDR3 region has the DNA TGCGCCAGCAGCTCGGCAGGTCTCTATGGCTACACCTTC. It encodes CASSSAGLYGYTF.

The V gene is TRBV5-1, the J gene TRBJ2-7, with 12 bases fitting TRBD1. V was pared by 1 base and J by 6 bases, with 5 bases of the junction left unmatched. In germline, CDR1 is SGHRS, CDR2 YFSETQ. This CDR3 is built from 15 residues. The CDR3 loop reads CASSLQGTGGAEQYF. Here the CDR3 DNA reads TGCGCCAGCAGCTTGCAGGGGACAGGGGGCGCCGAGCAGTACTTC.

The chain couples TRBV7-2 to TRBJ1-5; TRBD1 matches 7 bases. CDR3 length: 14 residues. Germline loops: CDR1 SGHTA, CDR2 FQGNSA. Trimming removed 5 bases from V and 7 bases from J; junction bases left unmatched: 8. This CDR3 is CASSAKAGGQPQHF. The CDR3 DNA sequence: TGTGCCAGCAGCGCAAAGGCAGGGGGGCAGCCCCAGCATTTT.

The gene calls are TRBV11-1 and TRBJ2-3; TRBD1 might be the D (6 bases). Trimming shortened V by 8 bases and J by 5 bases, and 14 bases separated the two germline ends. CDR3 length: 13 residues. CDR1 is SGHAT and CDR2 is FQDESV in the germline V gene (reference sequence). For the CDR3, the DNA is TGTGCCAGCGGACAGCGCGCGGGAGATACGCAGTATTTT. This gives the protein CASGQRAGDTQYF.

The chain employs TRBV28 and TRBJ1-1, with 8 bases fitting TRBD1. J lost 0 bases, V lost 3 bases, and 0 bases had no gene match. Looked up from germline, CDR1 is MDHEN and CDR2 is SYDVKM. This CDR3 region has 14 residues. The CDR3 spells CASSLDRVNTEAFF. The CDR3 coding sequence is TGTGCCAGCAGTTTGGACAGGGTGAACACTGAAGCTTTCTTT. Full variable domain (outside the CDR3, taken from reference TRBV28 and TRBJ1-1): DVKVTQSSRYLVKRTGEKVFLECVQDMDHENMFWYRQDPGLGLRLIYFSYDVKMKEKGDIPEGYSVSREKKERFSLILESASTNQTSMYLCASSLDRVNTEAFFGQGTRLTVV.

Worth noting for this clone: Other DNA sequences in this sample translate to the same CDR3. The chain joins TRBV7-9 to TRBJ2-3, with D possibly TRBD2 on 7 matching bases. This CDR3 contains 16 residues. The germline V and J ends were trimmed by 5 bases and 2 bases, with 17 bases remaining between them. In germline, CDR1 is SEHNR, CDR2 FQNEAQ (reference sequence). The CDR3 coding sequence is TGTGCCAGCAGCCCTAGAGGGAGGGGGAACACAGATACGCAGTATTTT. Translated, it gives CASSPRGRGNTDTQYF. The full variable domain, rest sourced from reference TRBV7-9 and TRBJ2-3, is DTGVSQNPRHKITKRGQNVTFRCDPISEHNRLYWYRQTLGQGPEFLTYFQNEAQLEKSRLLSDRFSAERPKGSFSTLEIQRTEQGDSAMYLCASSPRGRGNTDTQYFGPGTRLTVL.

The chain joins TRBV6-6 to TRBJ1-1, with 10 bases lining up with TRBD1. The CDR3 sequence is 16 residues long. V was clipped by 6 bases and J by 1 base; unmatched bases: 8. The germline V gene encodes CDR1 MNHNY and CDR2 SVGAGI (reference sequence). The CDR3 spells CASSRTGGGGNTEAFF. The CDR3, as DNA: TGTGCCAGCAGCCGGACAGGGGGTGGTGGGAACACTGAAGCTTTCTTT.

The J gene is TRBJ2-5, the V gene TRBV2; 9 bases line up with TRBD1. V lost 2 bases and J lost 5; bases outside the gene matches: 6. The CDR3 spans 15 residues. Per germline, CDR1 SNHLY and CDR2 FYNNEI. The CDR3 region has the DNA TGTGCCAGCAGTGAAATTATGGGGACAGGGGAGACCCAGTACTTC. It is translated as CASSEIMGTGETQYF.

The rearrangement joins TRBV7-9 to TRBJ1-5; D remains unclear. Germline lookup yields CDR1 SEHNR and CDR2 FQNEAQ (reference sequence). The CDR3 has 13 residues. The ends were cut back, 1 base at V and 7 bases at J, with 8 bases in the middle. The CDR3 loop is CASSLGRRQPQHF. The CDR3 DNA sequence: TGTGCCAGCAGCTTAGGCAGGAGGCAGCCCCAGCATTTT.

This chain uses TRBV27 with TRBJ2-3; possible D gene TRBD2, 5 bases. V was trimmed by 2 bases and J by 0 bases, leaving 6 bases between them. Per the germline V gene, CDR1 is MNHEY and CDR2 is SMNVEV (reference sequence). This CDR3 has 14 residues. CDR3 region: CASSLGGSTDTQYF. The CDR3 DNA follows: TGTGCCAGCAGTTTAGGCGGGAGCACAGATACGCAGTATTTT.

This clone was counted only a few times. V usage is TRBV6-4 and J usage is TRBJ2-2, with a weak D call TRBD2 (5 bases). Trimming took 4 bases from V and 2 from J, leaving 8 bases between them. CDR3 length: 14 residues. Per the germline V gene, CDR1 is MRHNA and CDR2 is SNTAGT. The CDR3 reads CASSGGQNTGELFF. CDR3 bases: TGTGCCAGCAGTGGAGGGCAAAACACCGGGGAGCTGTTTTTT.

The rearrangement uses TRBV7-2 and TRBJ2-2; 7 nucleotides line up with TRBD1. CDR3 length: 15 residues. Trimming cost V 3 bases and J 1 base; bases outside gene matches: 2. Looked up from germline, CDR1 is SGHTA and CDR2 is FQGNSA. CDR3 amino acids: CASSFRTGNTGELFF. In DNA form, the CDR3 reads TGTGCCAGCAGCTTCCGGACAGGGAACACCGGGGAGCTGTTTTTT.

This clone was observed a handful of times. CDR3 protein: CASSPQGAYEQYF. CDR3 DNA sequence: TGTGCCAGCTCACCACAGGGGGCCTACGAGCAGTACTTC. The gene calls are TRBV18 and TRBJ2-7; D perhaps matches TRBD1 (6 bases). CDR1 and CDR2 (germline): KGHSH, LQKENI. V shed 1 base and J shed 2 bases, with 6 bases lying between them. This CDR3 comprises 13 residues.

The V call is TRBV18, the J call TRBJ1-6; the D is unclear. The CDR3 length is 15 residues. CDR1 KGHSH and CDR2 LQKENI come from the germline V gene. Trimming took 1 base from V and 9 from J, leaving 13 bases between them. CDR3 loop: CASSPQEATASPLHF. The CDR3 DNA follows: TGTGCCAGCTCACCACAGGAGGCCACGGCTTCACCCCTCCACTTT.

The chain employs TRBV27 and TRBJ1-1; possibly TRBD1 for D (6 bases). This CDR3 has 15 amino acids. Germline V gene data show CDR1 as MNHEY and CDR2 as SMNVEV (reference sequence). V dropped 6 bases and J dropped 2 bases, with 16 bases sitting between them. The CDR3 bases are TGTGCCAGCAGGGGATGGGACACCTTAAACACTGAAGCTTTCTTT. Its protein product is CASRGWDTLNTEAFF.

V is TRBV27 and J is TRBJ2-1; no firm D call. Germline loops: CDR1 MNHEY, CDR2 SMNVEV (reference sequence). Trimming left V 2 bases short and J 4 bases short, with 6 bases between. The length of the CDR3 is 13 residues. CDR3 region: CASSLVTYNEQFF. The CDR3 bases are TGTGCCAGCAGTTTAGTCACTTACAATGAGCAGTTCTTC.

A few counts support this clone. In nucleotides, the CDR3 is TGTGCCAGCAGCACCGGACAGGGAAGGACTGAAGCTTTCTTT. Protein sequence: CASSTGQGRTEAFF. The rearrangement links TRBV7-9 to TRBJ1-1; TRBD1 matches at 8 bases. Germline V gene sequence: CDR1 SEHNR, CDR2 FQNEAQ (reference sequence). CDR3 length equals 14 residues. J lost 5 bases, V lost 5 bases, and 7 bases had no gene match.

The gene calls are TRBV7-9 and TRBJ2-3; 13 bases fit TRBD2. Losses at the gene ends were 1 base for V and 2 bases for J; bases not matched to a gene: 3. Germline CDR1 SEHNR, CDR2 FQNEAQ (reference sequence). The length of the CDR3 is 17 residues. The DNA for the CDR3 is TGTGCCAGCAGCTTAGGGACTAGCGGGAGAGTCACAGATACGCAGTATTTT. Translated: CASSLGTSGRVTDTQYF.

The chain couples TRBV29-1 to TRBJ1-2; 8 nucleotides line up with TRBD1. The CDR3 consists of 13 residues. Germline V gene lookup returns CDR1 SQVTM and CDR2 ANQGSEA. The V and J ends lost 7 bases and 5 bases, in that order; junction bases with no gene match: 9. CDR3 coding DNA: TGCAGCGCAGGACAGGGAATAGGTTATGGCTACACCTTC. It translates to CSAGQGIGYGYTF.

This rearrangement joins TRBV18 to TRBJ1-1, with D possibly TRBD1 on 6 matching bases. The germline V and J ends were trimmed by 1 base and 3 bases, with 12 bases remaining between them. The CDR3 loop spans 15 amino acids. CDR1 is KGHSH, CDR2 LQKENI, per germline. The CDR3 bases are TGTGCCAGCTCACCACGGCAACAGGGAGACACTGAAGCTTTCTTT. This encodes CASSPRQQGDTEAFF.

A word on this clone: The same CDR3 also results from other DNA sequences found in this sample. The chain carries TRBV5-1 and TRBJ2-7; D not certain. There are 14 residues in the CDR3. From germline, CDR1 is SGHRS and CDR2 YFSETQ. Trimming shortened V by 0 bases and J by 1 base, and 8 bases separated the two germline ends. CDR3 amino acids: CASSLVAASYEQYF. DNA of the CDR3: TGCGCCAGCAGCTTGGTGGCAGCGTCCTACGAGCAGTACTTC. The full variable domain, with the rest looked up from reference TRBV5-1 and TRBJ2-7, is KAGVTQTPRYLIKTRGQQVTLSCSPISGHRSVSWYQQTPGQGLQFLFEYFSETQRNKGNFPGRFSGRQFSNSRSEMNVSTLELGDSALYLCASSLVAASYEQYFGPGTRLTVT.

The J gene is TRBJ1-3, the V gene TRBV6-1; D is unclear. CDR3 length: 16 amino acids. Between the trimmed V and J ends, which lost 2 bases and 4 bases, there was a span of 15 bases. Germline V gene sequence: CDR1 MNHNS, CDR2 SASEGT. CDR3: CASSELQPTVGNTIYF. The CDR3 DNA follows: TGTGCCAGCAGTGAACTCCAACCGACTGTCGGAAACACCATATATTTT.